This T cell receptor (beta chain) stems from a study of PD-L1 blockade in urothelial cancer (dated by TCRdb to about 2017). With regard to the full study: All patients started therapy in about 2014 and received atezolizumab 1,200 mg intravenously every 3 weeks. Pretreatment blood TCR-seq was available for under 35 patients, at least one posttreatment blood collection was obtained for about 24 patients, and tumor TCR-seq was available for about 24 patients. Durable clinical benefit meant progression-free survival longer than 6 months, and TCR features were also tested against progression-free and overall survival. Blood samples were analyzed at 3 weeks after treatment start (second dose) and at 6 weeks after treatment start. A median of roughly 140,000 T cells and around 81,000 unique TCRs was obtained from blood samples, and a median clonality of approximately 0.077 was observed. Pretreatment tumor samples and matched peripheral blood, collected serially before and after atezolizumab treatment, underwent TCR sequencing. Durable clinical benefit was achieved by nine patients but not by the remaining 20. An ECOG performance status of 0 or 1 was recorded for the patients, and 0 to 3 prior chemotherapy regimens had been received by the patients. An exploratory multi-omic analysis was conducted of the somatic, immune and clinical correlates of response to PD-L1 blockade with atezolizumab in urothelial cancer. About 90% of the roughly 29 patients were males with bladder-origin urothelial cancer, and about two thirds of the roughly 30 reported a prior smoking history. In the same patients, whole exome sequencing and RNA sequencing of pretreatment tumors were performed in addition to TCR sequencing. Study-wide conclusions, independent of this receptor: Greater expansion of tumor-associated TCR clones in peripheral blood 3 weeks after the start of treatment was observed in patients with durable benefit (n of about 22, p = 0.022). Because of the small sample size (n ≈ 30) and the many exploratory analyses performed, the results are intended to be regarded as hypothesis-generating. Improved progression-free and overall survival was found to be associated with pretreatment peripheral blood TCR clonality below the median.

As regards this clone: The specificity of this receptor is unknown. No quality values exist for individual bases; no much larger clone is one base distant.

Trimming accounts for 3 bases at V and 7 bases at J, while the number of junction bases matched to no gene is 8. The CDR3, from cysteine to phenylalanine, totals 15 residues. Solely the CDR3 DNA is kept, with 45 bases framed from the first base. For CDR1 and CDR2, the germline V gene lists LGHNA and YNFKEQ. Each PCR received spiked-in synthetic TCR analog templates so that absolute template abundance could be estimated from read counts. Using the immunoSEQ assay, TCRbeta CDR3 regions were amplified from genomic DNA with bias-controlled V and J gene primers. Sequencing of rearranged TCRbeta segments was performed at approximately 20X coverage. The study's own analysis went as follows. Clustering was used to correct sequencing errors, and CDR3s were annotated against IMGT to assign V, D and J genes. Downstream analyses used only productive TCRbeta rearrangements, leaving out any out-of-frame or stop-codon sequences. Clonality was calculated as one minus the Shannon entropy normalized by the log of the number of unique productive sequences. Fisher's exact test with Benjamini-Hochberg correction, using a cutoff of adjusted p below 0.01, was how clones that differed between time points or between blood and tumor were identified. TCRdb obtained this table from immuneACCESS and retained in-frame rearrangements with V and J assigned. These tables miss some clones; where compared with another copy, unresolved V genes account for less than half of the shortfall, and the remainder is unexplained. V, J and clone size were drawn from that table, and D and trimming were deduced from the DNA. Counted in this sample were 35,000 to 55,000 clones; roughly four fifths of them appeared once. Jointly, the top ten make up 3.2% of the sample.

The cohort included about 27 patients with locally advanced or metastatic urothelial carcinoma who were treated at Memorial Sloan Kettering on a trial protocol. Peripheral blood mononuclear cells were collected pretreatment and during treatment, with between 1 and 8 total time points obtained per patient. The Qiagen DNeasy Blood extraction kit was used to purify genomic DNA from total PBMCs and from tumor samples. Collected pretreatment and during treatment, PBMCs were isolated and stored as previously described. The specimen comprised PBMCs, sampled around atezolizumab (anti-PD-L1) treatment. The V gene is TRBV4-2 and the J gene is TRBJ2-2, with 7 bases aligning to TRBD1. The TCR originated in a man aged 70 or older with urothelial cancer. The CDR3 protein sequence reads: CASSQETGYNGELFF. The nucleotides are TGTGCCAGCAGCCAGGAGACAGGGTATAACGGGGAGCTGTTTTTT.